The 22 T cell receptor beta chains below come from one sample, sequenced in a study of blood T cell repertoires in COVID-19. Some clones are missing from TCRdb's copy, which holds only in-frame ones; the method was immunoSEQ multiplex PCR. The repertoire holds roughly 250,000 clones, with approximately 90% as singletons. Input material: peripheral blood. The receptor set was obtained from a man aged 60 to 69 who had recovered from COVID-19.

This chain connects TRBV6-5 to TRBJ1-1; possible D gene TRBD1, 6 bases. Germline assignment: CDR1 MNHEY and CDR2 SVGAGI. There are 12 residues in the CDR3. V dropped 7 bases and J dropped 5 bases, with 11 bases sitting between them. CDR3: CASTQGWTEAFF. In DNA form, the CDR3 reads TGTGCCAGCACCCAGGGGTGGACTGAAGCTTTCTTT.

Here the CDR3 DNA reads TGTGCCAGCAGCTTGGAAGGGACAGGGCACTCCTACGAGCAGTACTTC. Protein sequence: CASSLEGTGHSYEQYF. The chain carries TRBV5-5 and TRBJ2-7; the match to TRBD1 covers 9 bases. After removal of 0 bases from V and 0 bases from J, the junction contained 4 bases not matched to a gene. The germline V gene encodes CDR1 SGHKS and CDR2 YYEKEE (reference sequence). CDR3 length equals 16 residues.

This clone was counted once. V usage is TRBV30 and J usage is TRBJ2-5; 9 nucleotides align to TRBD1. CDR1 and CDR2 from the germline V gene are GTSNPN and SVGIG (reference sequence). This CDR3 has 13 residues. V was pared by 5 bases and J by 5 bases, with 6 bases of the junction left unmatched. DNA of the CDR3: TGTGCCTGGTCGACAGGGGGACGCGAGACCCAGTACTTC. Residues: CAWSTGGRETQYF.

J is TRBJ2-3 and V is TRBV4-2; a possible D gene is TRBD2 (6 bases). Germline assignment: CDR1 LGHNA and CDR2 YNFKEQ. CDR3 length: 14 amino acids. V was cut by 0 bases and J by 11 bases, with 15 bases left in between. DNA of the CDR3: TGTGCCAGCAGCCAAGATATTGTCGGGGGAATGCAGTATTTT. This codes for CASSQDIVGGMQYF.

The chain combines TRBV6-5 with TRBJ2-5; D is perhaps TRBD1 (6 bases). Per germline, CDR1 MNHEY and CDR2 SVGAGI. Trimming left V 5 bases short and J 9 bases short, with 22 bases between. The CDR3 is 15 amino acids. CDR3 sequence (DNA): TGTGCCAGCAGTACCCGGACAGCACGGGTGGGTGCCCAGTACTTC. Its protein product is CASSTRTARVGAQYF.

The V call is TRBV7-8, the J call TRBJ2-7; the D is unclear. This CDR3 is built from 16 residues. Germline V gene sequence: CDR1 SGHVS, CDR2 FQNEAQ. V shed 1 base and J shed 0 bases, with 13 bases lying between them. DNA of the CDR3: TGTGCCAGCAGCTTAGTCTCAAGTGGCGGCTCCTACGAGCAGTACTTC. Translating gives CASSLVSSGGSYEQYF.

This clone was detected a few times. The chain uses TRBV2 and TRBJ1-2; a possible D gene is TRBD1 (6 bases). This CDR3 has 13 amino acids. Germline assignment: CDR1 SNHLY and CDR2 FYNNEI. Deletions cut 7 bases from V and 7 bases from J, with 16 bases between. The CDR3 region is CASNEGGAGGYTF. The DNA for the CDR3 is TGTGCCAGCAACGAGGGGGGGGCCGGTGGCTACACCTTC.

The chain carries TRBV11-3 and TRBJ2-7; TRBD2 might be the D (5 bases). V lost 5 bases, J lost 4 bases, and 6 bases lay in between. CDR3 length equals 11 residues. Germline lookup yields CDR1 SGHNT and CDR2 YENEEA. The CDR3 DNA is TGTGCCAGCAGCCGAGGGTACGAGCAGTACTTC. This codes for CASSRGYEQYF.

The chain couples TRBV6-5 to TRBJ2-7; 7 bases fit TRBD1. The CDR3 runs to 15 residues. CDR1 is MNHEY, CDR2 SVGAGI, per germline. V shed 6 bases, J shed 1 base, and the junction held 9 bases outside the gene matches. The CDR3 DNA reads TGTGCCAGCAGGAGGCCGACAGGGATTTCCTACGAGCAGTACTTC. Residues: CASRRPTGISYEQYF.

The chain recombines TRBV3-1 (or the pseudogene TRBV3-2) with TRBJ1-6; D is possibly TRBD1 (6 bases). Germline CDR1 LGHDT, CDR2 YNNKEL (reference sequence). V was trimmed by 6 bases and J by 5 bases, leaving 11 bases between them. This CDR3 is built from 14 residues. CDR3 in amino acids: CASRGGANNSPLHF. The CDR3, as DNA: TGTGCCAGCAGAGGGGGGGCTAATAATTCACCCCTCCACTTT.

The CDR3 DNA reads TGTGCCAGCAGCTTTTCTAGTGGGGGCGCAGATACGCAGTATTTT. Protein sequence: CASSFSSGGADTQYF. V usage is TRBV5-8 and J usage is TRBJ2-3; maybe TRBD1 (6 bases). CDR3 length: 15 residues. Germline-derived CDR1 and CDR2 are SGHTS and YDEGEE. Trimming took off 2 bases at V and 4 bases at J, with 14 bases between the two ends.

V and J are TRBV7-2 and TRBJ2-2; D might be TRBD2 (5 bases). Germline V gene sequence: CDR1 SGHTA, CDR2 FQGNSA. V lost 8 bases to trimming and J lost 0 bases, with 13 bases between them. The length of the CDR3 is 15 residues. CDR3 bases: TGTGCCAGCTCGAGGGCGGGCTCGAACACCGGGGAGCTGTTTTTT. Its translation: CASSRAGSNTGELFF.

This chain joins TRBV19 and TRBJ2-7; D is unresolved. This CDR3 has 14 amino acids. The V and J ends lost 7 bases and 3 bases respectively, with 16 bases between them. The germline CDR1 and CDR2 sequences are LNHDA and SQIVND (reference sequence). DNA of the CDR3: TGTGCCAGTACCTCCCCGGGTTCTTACTACGAGCAGTACTTC. Translating it yields CASTSPGSYYEQYF.

The rearrangement links TRBV7-2 to TRBJ2-1, with D possibly being TRBD2 (7 bases). CDR1 and CDR2 from the germline V gene are SGHTA and FQGNSA. The V and J ends lost 4 bases and 7 bases respectively, with 20 bases between them. The CDR3 sequence is 16 residues long. The CDR3 sequence: CASSSSGAGAKNEQFF. CDR3 in DNA: TGTGCCAGCAGCTCCAGTGGGGCGGGGGCAAAAAATGAGCAGTTCTTC. Looking up the rest from reference TRBV7-2 and TRBJ2-1 gives the full variable domain: GAGVSQSPSNKVTEKGKDVELRCDPISGHTALYWYRQSLGQGLEFLIYFQGNSAPDKSGLPSDRFSAERTGGSVSTLTIQRTQQEDSAVYLCASSSSGAGAKNEQFFGPGTRLTVL.

J is TRBJ1-4 and V is TRBV6-5, with TRBD1 identical over 8 bases. The CDR3 length is 14 residues. CDR1 is MNHEY and CDR2 is SVGAGI in the germline V gene. With 6 bases clipped from V and 7 bases from J, the junction kept 7 bases outside the gene matches. In DNA form, the CDR3 reads TGTGCCAGCAGCCCAGGGGGCCGGATTGAAAAACTGTTTTTT. It specifies CASSPGGRIEKLFF.

The chain joins TRBV6-6 to TRBJ2-5, with TRBD1 matching 10 bases. This CDR3 has 16 residues. From germline, CDR1 is MNHNY and CDR2 SVGAGI (reference sequence). After removal of 5 bases from V and 5 bases from J, the junction contained 11 bases not matched to a gene. The CDR3 loop reads CASSPPPGQGKETQYF. CDR3 coding DNA: TGTGCCAGCAGTCCACCCCCGGGACAGGGGAAGGAGACCCAGTACTTC.

This chain joins TRBV7-3 and TRBJ2-7, with D perhaps matching TRBD1 (6 bases). The germline V gene has CDR1 SGHTA and CDR2 FQGTGA. This CDR3 comprises 13 residues. The V gene lost 4 bases and the J gene lost 4 bases, with 11 bases spanning the gap. CDR3 sequence: CASSSTQGYEQYF. For the CDR3, the DNA is TGTGCCAGCAGCTCCACACAGGGATACGAGCAGTACTTC.

The chain couples TRBV10-3 to TRBJ2-7, with 7 bases identical to TRBD1. The V gene end was trimmed by 2 bases and the J gene end by 3 bases; junction bases not matched to a gene: 13. Germline V CDR1 and CDR2: ENHRY, SYGVKD. The CDR3 totals 17 residues. CDR3 in amino acids: CAISEPGQAGPYYEQYF. The CDR3 region has the DNA TGTGCCATCAGTGAGCCCGGACAGGCCGGGCCTTACTACGAGCAGTACTTC.

This clone was found many times. The CDR3 loop is CASSKVGGPHPFYNEQFF. DNA of the CDR3: TGTGCCAGCAGCAAAGTGGGGGGGCCCCACCCGTTCTACAATGAGCAGTTCTTC. V is TRBV21-1 and J is TRBJ2-1; TRBD2 is the table's D call, not checked against the DNA. TRBV21-1 is deemed a pseudogene. The CDR3 extends over 18 amino acids.

The V call is TRBV5-1, the J call TRBJ2-5; 8 bases match TRBD1. V dropped 4 bases and J dropped 4; count of bases not matched to a gene: 12. The CDR3 is 16 amino acids. Germline V gene sequence: CDR1 SGHRS, CDR2 YFSETQ. The CDR3 DNA is TGCGCCAGCAGCGGACCCACAGGGGGACGGGGAGAGACCCAGTACTTC. Translation gives CASSGPTGGRGETQYF.

J is TRBJ1-3 and V is TRBV9, with 7 bases that match TRBD1. Germline V gene sequence: CDR1 SGDLS, CDR2 YYNGEE. Trimming cost V 2 bases and J 3 bases; bases outside gene matches: 8. The CDR3 sequence is 16 residues long. CDR3: CASSVDRERGGNTIYF. In DNA form, the CDR3 reads TGTGCCAGCAGCGTCGACAGGGAGAGGGGTGGAAACACCATATATTTT.

This sequence joins TRBV6-2 or TRBV6-3 and TRBJ1-5; 8 bases fit TRBD1. The CDR3 has 16 residues. The V gene's germline CDR1 is MNHEY and CDR2 SVGEGT. Losses at the gene ends were 0 bases for V and 0 bases for J; bases not matched to a gene: 1. The CDR3 nucleotides are TGTGCCAGCAGTTACTCTGGACAGGGTAGCAATCAGCCCCAGCATTTT. Its protein product is CASSYSGQGSNQPQHF.